These 31 T cell receptor beta chains came from one sample sequenced in a study of T cell changes during pregnancy in multiple sclerosis. Clones were sequenced by immunoSEQ multiplex PCR, and TCRdb holds only the in-frame ones, with some missing. The table shows about 77,000 clones, with about 92% occurring only once. This sample comprised peripheral blood, obtained after pregnancy. The receptors come from a female donor in good health, enrolled as a control in a pregnancy study.

This clone appeared a single time. The chain combines TRBV5-1 with TRBJ2-3, with D possibly matching TRBD2 (7 bases). The CDR3 spans 18 residues. The germline V and J ends were trimmed by 5 bases and 0 bases, with 22 bases remaining between them. Germline V CDR1 and CDR2: SGHRS, YFSETQ. CDR3 bases: TGCGCCAGCAGGTCCTTGGCGGGGGCTACAGGTAGCACAGATACGCAGTATTTT. Its protein product is CASRSLAGATGSTDTQYF.

The chain uses TRBV6-1 and TRBJ2-3; D may be TRBD2 (6 bases). This CDR3 is built from 18 residues. The germline V and J ends were trimmed by 4 bases and 0 bases, with 20 bases remaining between them. Germline lookup yields CDR1 MNHNS and CDR2 SASEGT. CDR3 sequence (DNA): TGTGCCAGCAGTGCGCGGAGGGCGTTGAGAGTTAGCACAGATACGCAGTATTTT. Protein sequence: CASSARRALRVSTDTQYF.

V usage is TRBV7-2 and J usage is TRBJ2-7; 11 nucleotides line up with TRBD2. The germline V gene has CDR1 SGHTA and CDR2 FQGNSA. Trimming removed 6 bases from V and 4 bases from J; junction bases left unmatched: 5. The CDR3 spans 14 residues. This CDR3 is CASSYSGGGYEQYF. Here the CDR3 DNA reads TGTGCCAGCAGTTATAGCGGGGGGGGTTACGAGCAGTACTTC.

This chain connects TRBV5-6 to TRBJ2-2, with no clear D. This CDR3 contains 16 residues. Germline V gives CDR1 SGHDT, CDR2 YYEEEE. V lost 1 base to trimming and J lost 1 base, with 11 bases between them. CDR3 loop: CASSLSVPVNTGELFF. In DNA, the CDR3 is TGTGCCAGCAGCTTGTCTGTCCCAGTGAACACCGGGGAGCTGTTTTTT. The full variable domain, completed using reference TRBV5-6 and TRBJ2-2, is DAGVTQSPTHLIKTRGQQVTLRCSPKSGHDTVSWYQQALGQGPQFIFQYYEEEERQRGNFPDRFSGHQFPNYSSELNVNALLLGDSALYLCASSLSVPVNTGELFFGEGSRLTVL.

The chain carries TRBV27 and TRBJ2-7; 7 positions match TRBD1. CDR3 size: 14 residues. Germline V gene lookup returns CDR1 MNHEY and CDR2 SMNVEV (reference sequence). Losses at the gene ends were 2 bases for V and 0 bases for J; bases not matched to a gene: 1. CDR3 residues: CASSLRGHSYEQYF. The CDR3 DNA sequence: TGTGCCAGCAGTTTAAGGGGGCACTCCTACGAGCAGTACTTC.

In its sample, this clone was seen once. The chain uses TRBV7-9 and TRBJ2-4; 7 bases line up with TRBD1. The CDR3 sequence is 15 residues long. Germline V lookup: CDR1 SEHNR, CDR2 FQNEAQ (reference sequence). V was pared by 4 bases and J by 0 bases, with 3 bases of the junction left unmatched. CDR3 sequence: CASSSRGTAKNIQYF. The CDR3, as DNA: TGTGCCAGCAGCTCCAGGGGGACAGCCAAAAACATTCAGTACTTC.

This clone was seen a single time. The chain couples TRBV28 to TRBJ2-3; D is possibly TRBD1 (6 bases). The CDR3 is made up of 14 amino acids. Germline lookup yields CDR1 MDHEN and CDR2 SYDVKM. The V end lost 6 bases, the J end lost 4 bases, and 14 bases lay between the germline ends. CDR3 loop: CASSPATGSDTQYF. The DNA of the CDR3 is TGTGCCAGCAGCCCCGCCACAGGGTCAGATACGCAGTATTTT.

This chain links TRBV19 with TRBJ2-7, with D perhaps matching TRBD1 (6 bases). Germline V gene lookup returns CDR1 LNHDA and CDR2 SQIVND (reference sequence). The CDR3 length is 14 residues. Between the trimmed V and J ends, which lost 5 bases and 0 bases, there was a span of 11 bases. This chain's CDR3 is CASSFGQNSYEQYF. CDR3 DNA sequence: TGTGCCAGTAGTTTCGGACAGAACTCCTACGAGCAGTACTTC.

This clone was detected only once. This sequence joins TRBV4-3 and TRBJ2-7; D unclear. This CDR3 has 14 amino acids. V lost 1 base and J 2 bases, leaving 9 bases between the germline ends. The germline gives CDR1 LGHNA, CDR2 YSLEER. CDR3 sequence reads: CASSQGRFPYEQYF. CDR3 DNA: TGCGCCAGCAGCCAAGGTCGGTTTCCCTACGAGCAGTACTTC.

The chain links TRBV18 to TRBJ2-6, with 11 nucleotides matching TRBD1. The CDR3 has 19 amino acids. Germline V gene lookup returns CDR1 KGHSH and CDR2 LQKENI. Losses at the gene ends were 4 bases for V and 4 bases for J; bases not matched to a gene: 12. The CDR3 region is CASSRLSGQGAGGANVLTF. Written as DNA, the CDR3 is TGTGCCAGCTCACGGCTCTCAGGACAGGGGGCAGGGGGGGCCAACGTCCTGACTTTC.

The count of this clone is one. V usage is TRBV5-4 and J usage is TRBJ2-5, with 8 bases fitting TRBD1. J was trimmed by 2 bases and V by 0 bases; bases with no gene match: 12. The CDR3 spans 18 residues. Looked up from germline, CDR1 is SGHNT and CDR2 is YYREEE (reference sequence). CDR3 DNA: TGTGCCAGCAGCTTGGGGAACCCAGGGGGCGCGGATCAAGAGACCCAGTACTTC. Its translation: CASSLGNPGGADQETQYF. Variable domain in full (rest from reference TRBV5-4 and TRBJ2-5): ETGVTQSPTHLIKTRGQQVTLRCSSQSGHNTVSWYQQALGQGPQFIFQYYREEENGRGNFPPRFSGLQFPNYSSELNVNALELDDSALYLCASSLGNPGGADQETQYFGPGTRLLVL.

V usage is TRBV6-5 and J usage is TRBJ2-1; D is perhaps TRBD1 (5 bases). V lost 0 bases and J 7 bases, leaving 7 bases between the germline ends. This CDR3 contains 13 residues. Germline V CDR1 and CDR2: MNHEY, SVGAGI. The CDR3 DNA reads TGTGCCAGCAGTTACTCAAGGGGAAATGAGCAGTTCTTC. Its protein product is CASSYSRGNEQFF.

The DNA for the CDR3 is TGTGCCAGCCTCAGGGGGATCGACTATGGCTACACCTTC. Encoded protein: CASLRGIDYGYTF. The V and J genes are TRBV10-3 and TRBJ1-2, with 7 positions matching TRBD1. The germline CDR1 and CDR2 sequences are ENHRY and SYGVKD. The CDR3 has 13 amino acids. The V segment lost 10 bases and the J segment 3 bases; nucleotides outside the gene matches: 8.

The chain carries TRBV19 and TRBJ2-5, with D possibly being TRBD2 (5 bases). The CDR3 contains 19 residues. Trimming shortened V by 5 bases and J by 5 bases, and 30 bases separated the two germline ends. Germline CDR1 is LNHDA and CDR2 is SQIVND (reference sequence). CDR3 in DNA: TGTGCCAGTAGTGTACCCACGGGGAAAAGACTCCCCAAAGATGAGACCCAGTACTTC. As protein: CASSVPTGKRLPKDETQYF.

Of note for this clone: Other DNA sequences from this sample encode an identical CDR3 as well. The V gene is TRBV18, the J gene TRBJ2-7, with D possibly matching TRBD1 (6 bases). CDR1 and CDR2 (germline): KGHSH, LQKENI. The CDR3 is 14 residues long. The V and J ends lost 2 bases and 0 bases respectively, with 8 bases between them. This CDR3 reads CASSPGQSSYEQYF. CDR3 DNA: TGTGCCAGCTCACCAGGACAGAGCTCCTACGAGCAGTACTTC.

V and J are TRBV9 and TRBJ1-1, with TRBD1 as a possible D gene (5 bases). Trimming left V 3 bases short and J 4 bases short, with 13 bases between. Germline CDR1 SGDLS, CDR2 YYNGEE. This CDR3 is 14 amino acids long. CDR3 in DNA: TGTGCCAGCAGCGCCATTCTTAGGGGCACTGAAGCTTTCTTT. Translating gives CASSAILRGTEAFF.

The chain uses TRBV12-5 and TRBJ2-3; D ambiguous. V was trimmed by 7 bases and J by 0 bases, leaving 8 bases between them. The CDR3 sequence is 13 residues long. Germline CDR1 LGHNT, CDR2 FRNRAP. Written as DNA, the CDR3 is TGTGCTAGTGCTGGCCCTAGCACAGATACGCAGTATTTT. Translation: CASAGPSTDTQYF.

The V gene is TRBV5-4, the J gene TRBJ2-1, with TRBD2 identical over 9 bases. Per the germline V gene, CDR1 is SGHNT and CDR2 is YYREEE (reference sequence). J was trimmed by 5 bases and V by 2 bases; bases with no gene match: 8. The CDR3 has 16 amino acids. The CDR3 region has the DNA TGTGCCAGCAGCTTTAAGACTAGCGGCGTCGACAATGAGCAGTTCTTC. Protein: CASSFKTSGVDNEQFF.

The V gene is TRBV7-2, the J gene TRBJ2-7; 7 bases fit TRBD2. CDR1 is SGHTA and CDR2 is FQGNSA in the germline V gene. The V gene end was trimmed by 5 bases and the J gene end by 5 bases; junction bases not matched to a gene: 9. The CDR3 is 14 residues long. The CDR3 bases are TGTGCCAGCAGCCACGGACTAGGTCTGGACGAGCAGTACTTC. This codes for CASSHGLGLDEQYF.

The chain uses TRBV7-2 and TRBJ2-2; a weak D match, TRBD1 (6 bases). The CDR3 sequence is 16 residues long. CDR1 and CDR2 (germline): SGHTA, FQGNSA. The ends were cut back, 4 bases at V and 1 base at J, with 13 bases in the middle. CDR3: CASSWGAGVNTGELFF. The CDR3 DNA is TGTGCCAGCAGCTGGGGTGCAGGGGTGAACACCGGGGAGCTGTTTTTT.

The V and J genes are TRBV15 and TRBJ1-2; D gene ambiguous. Germline CDR1 LNHNV, CDR2 YYDKDF (reference sequence). This CDR3 is 12 amino acids long. V was clipped by 6 bases and J by 3 bases, with 8 bases between them. Here the CDR3 DNA reads TGTGCCACCAGACAGTTGGACTATGGCTACACCTTC. Protein sequence: CATRQLDYGYTF.

This rearrangement joins TRBV30 to TRBJ2-5; maybe TRBD2 (6 bases). V was clipped by 0 bases and J by 5 bases, with 13 bases between them. Looked up from germline, CDR1 is GTSNPN and CDR2 is SVGIG (reference sequence). The CDR3 runs 14 residues. CDR3 sequence (DNA): TGTGCCTGGAGTGTATCGGGGGTGCGGGAGACCCAGTACTTC. Translated, it gives CAWSVSGVRETQYF.

This rearrangement joins TRBV28 to TRBJ1-1, with a weak D call TRBD1 (6 bases). The germline V gene has CDR1 MDHEN and CDR2 SYDVKM. Between the trimmed V and J ends, which lost 6 bases and 1 base, there was a span of 24 bases. The CDR3 runs 18 residues. CDR3 bases: TGTGCCAGCAGCGCCGCCCTCATGGGGGCCATGAGGAACACTGAAGCTTTCTTT. This codes for CASSAALMGAMRNTEAFF.

The gene calls are TRBV28 and TRBJ1-5, with D possibly being TRBD1 (6 bases). CDR1 and CDR2 from the germline V gene are MDHEN and SYDVKM. V lost 3 bases and J 2 bases, leaving 11 bases between the germline ends. CDR3 length equals 15 residues. Written as DNA, the CDR3 is TGTGCCAGCAGTTTTAGGGGGAAGGGCAATCAGCCCCAGCATTTT. It yields the protein CASSFRGKGNQPQHF.

The V and J genes are TRBV5-5 and TRBJ2-7; 7 nucleotides match TRBD1. The CDR3 totals 14 residues. The V and J ends lost 0 bases and 3 bases, in that order; junction bases with no gene match: 3. Germline CDR1 and CDR2: SGHKS and YYEKEE (reference sequence). Written as DNA, the CDR3 is TGTGCCAGCAGCTTGGGACAGGGTTTCTACGAGCAGTACTTC. It specifies CASSLGQGFYEQYF.

This chain connects TRBV7-3 to TRBJ1-1, with D possibly matching TRBD1 (5 bases). The CDR3 is made up of 15 amino acids. Germline V CDR1 and CDR2: SGHTA, FQGTGA. V was cut by 2 bases and J by 3 bases, with 13 bases left in between. This chain's CDR3 is CASSLGAQGDTEAFF. CDR3 bases: TGTGCCAGCAGCTTAGGAGCGCAGGGTGACACTGAAGCTTTCTTT.

The chain recombines TRBV7-8 with TRBJ2-5, with a tentative D call TRBD2 (7 bases). The V gene lost 6 bases and the J gene lost 1 base, with 15 bases spanning the gap. This CDR3 has 15 amino acids. Germline values: CDR1 SGHVS, CDR2 FQNEAQ. This CDR3 is CASSPEGGSQETQYF. The CDR3 coding sequence is TGTGCCAGCAGTCCCGAGGGGGGGAGCCAAGAGACCCAGTACTTC.

The rearrangement links TRBV7-2 to TRBJ1-1; D call uncertain. The CDR3 consists of 15 residues. The germline gives CDR1 SGHTA, CDR2 FQGNSA. The V gene lost 2 bases and the J gene lost 7 bases, with 17 bases spanning the gap. The CDR3 bases are TGTGCCAGCAGCTTAACCGACCGCGGGCGACGTGAAGCTTTCTTT. It is translated as CASSLTDRGRREAFF.

The CDR3 spells CASSLALVGQGGETQYF. The CDR3, as DNA: TGCGCCAGCAGCTTGGCACTGGTGGGACAGGGGGGAGAGACCCAGTACTTC. The chain couples TRBV5-1 to TRBJ2-5, with 11 nucleotides matching TRBD1. Germline lookup yields CDR1 SGHRS and CDR2 YFSETQ. The CDR3 length is 17 residues. J lost 4 bases, V lost 0 bases, and 8 bases had no gene match.

Judged by abundance, this clone is medium-sized (0.01 to 0.1%). V usage is TRBV27 and J usage is TRBJ2-7, with TRBD2 identical over 8 bases. The length of the CDR3 is 18 residues. With V trimmed by 2 bases and J by 0 bases, 12 bases remained unmatched. The germline V gene encodes CDR1 MNHEY and CDR2 SMNVEV (reference sequence). This chain's CDR3 is CASSLPARTSRFSYEQYF. For the CDR3, the DNA is TGTGCCAGCAGTTTACCCGCCCGGACTAGCCGATTCTCCTACGAGCAGTACTTC.

The V gene is TRBV5-4, the J gene TRBJ2-7, with 9 bases identical to TRBD1. The V gene's germline CDR1 is SGHNT and CDR2 YYREEE (reference sequence). V was pared by 2 bases and J by 6 bases, with 9 bases of the junction left unmatched. The CDR3 covers 15 residues. In nucleotides, the CDR3 is TGTGCCAGCAGCTTACAATCCGGGACAGGGACCGAGCAGTACTTC. Its protein product is CASSLQSGTGTEQYF.